This T cell receptor beta chain was found in a study of metastatic and nonmetastatic thyroid tumors. MiXCR reprocessed the PCR reads for TCRdb. The sample shows some 41,000 clones, 28% of them seen only once. This clone was observed at least ten times. Each patient came to thyroid surgery without any prior treatment (of any kind). This CDR3 is 14 amino acids long. The V end lost 8 bases, the J end lost 2 bases, and 10 bases lay between the germline ends. From germline, CDR1 is MDHEN and CDR2 SYDVKM. The receptor was derived from a male donor with papillary thyroid cancer or a benign thyroid nodule (not recorded which). Some clones in this sample may be carry-over from other donors' samples. Material for sequencing was blood. The chain recombines TRBV28 with TRBJ2-6; possibly TRBD2 for D (5 bases). CDR3 in amino acids: CASSTTAGANVLTF. The CDR3 DNA sequence: TGTGCCAGCTCGACTACGGCTGGGGCCAACGTCCTGACTTTC.